The 5 T cell receptor beta chains in this list originate from one sample, sequenced in a study of Graves' ophthalmopathy and Graves' hyperthyroidism. The authors amplified TCR beta CDR3 regions, and they did so from RNA transcripts for repertoire sequencing. Following a first-round RT-PCR that used HTBI primers, a second-round multiplex PCR was carried out. In TCRdb, the multiplex PCR reads were re-called with MiXCR into one record per CDR3 protein. The profile shows around 1.1 million distinct CDR3 sequences, around a third of them singletons. The sequenced material came from peripheral blood or thyroid tissue (not recorded which). These TCRs come from an adult man with Graves' hyperthyroidism.

This clonotype was observed many times. This sequence joins TRBV29-1 and TRBJ2-5; D tentatively fits TRBD1 or TRBD2 (5 bases each). CDR3 size: 13 residues. CDR1 is SQVTM, CDR2 ANQGSEA, per germline. Between the trimmed V and J ends, which lost 5 bases and 0 bases, there was a span of 10 bases. CDR3 sequence (DNA): TGCAGCGTTCCGGGACGGAACCAAGAGACCCAGTACTTC. It translates to CSVPGRNQETQYF.

This clonotype was counted ten times or more. The V and J genes are TRBV2 and TRBJ1-5; D unclear. The germline V and J ends were trimmed by 0 bases and 5 bases, with 8 bases remaining between them. Germline V lookup: CDR1 SNHLY, CDR2 FYNNEI. This CDR3 contains 14 residues. As DNA, the CDR3 is TGTGCCAGCAGTGAAGCGCTCAAAGATCAGCCCCAGCATTTT. Encoded protein: CASSEALKDQPQHF.

The V and J genes are TRBV10-2 and TRBJ1-2, with D tentatively TRBD1 (6 bases). Germline assignment: CDR1 WSHSY and CDR2 SAAADI. The V end lost 2 bases, the J end lost 0 bases, and 19 bases lay between the germline ends. This CDR3 has 18 amino acids. The CDR3 sequence: CASSEPDSQLLSNYGYTF. The CDR3 nucleotides read TGCGCCAGCAGTGAGCCGGACAGCCAATTGCTGTCTAACTATGGCTACACCTTC.

CDR3 region: CSARVSGVQPQHF. DNA of the CDR3: TGCAGTGCTAGGGTTTCGGGGGTTCAGCCCCAGCATTTT. The gene calls are TRBV20-1 and TRBJ1-5, with a tentative D call TRBD1 (5 bases). The CDR3 consists of 13 residues. Trimming stripped 3 bases from V and 6 bases from J, with 12 bases between. Per germline, CDR1 DFQATT and CDR2 SNEGSKA (reference sequence).

The chain is built from TRBV7-3 and TRBJ1-6; 8 bases line up with TRBD1. J was trimmed by 7 bases and V by 5 bases; bases with no gene match: 4. The length of the CDR3 is 14 residues. Germline values: CDR1 SGHTA, CDR2 FQGTGA. The CDR3 loop is CASSHRQGNSPLHF. The CDR3 nucleotides read TGTGCCAGCAGCCATCGACAGGGGAATTCACCCCTCCACTTT.